These 14 T cell receptor beta chains share one sample of origin, sequenced in a study of tumor and adjacent non-tumor tissue in lung cancer. The template was RNA from unsorted bulk tissue. Distant lung tissue was collected more than 3 cm away from the tumor edge. A modified ARM-PCR protocol with three rounds of nested PCR amplified TCRbeta. TCRdb called the multiplex PCR reads again in MiXCR, with one record for every CDR3 protein. The sample contains some 99,000 distinct CDR3 sequences, roughly two thirds of which appear only once. Sequenced input: distant non-tumor lung tissue. These receptors were obtained from a man aged 55-75 years with non-small cell lung cancer.

As regards this clonotype: Its ends do not fully match the called genes, so a read error is possible. V usage is TRBV10-3 and J usage is TRBJ2-7; no firm D call. CDR3 length: 12 amino acids. Germline V CDR1 and CDR2: ENHRY, SYGVKD. Written as DNA, the CDR3 is TGTGACATCATGAGCCTTATAGGCGAGCAGTACTTC. It codes for CDIMSLIGEQYF.

As concerns this clonotype: Its ends do not fully match the called genes, so a read error is possible. This chain uses TRBV6-5 with TRBJ2-2; TRBD1 or TRBD2 may be the D gene (5 bases each). The CDR3 spans 15 residues. Per the germline V gene, CDR1 is MNHEY and CDR2 is SVGAGI. The CDR3: CANKSAGTNTGELSF. For the CDR3, the DNA is TGTGCCAACAAATCCGCAGGGACGAACACCGGGGAGCTGTCTTTT.

As concerns this clonotype: One base away lies a much larger clone, so this may be a sequencing read error. The CDR3 ends on some other residue instead of the conserved phenylalanine or tryptophan, so this is likely a read error. The CDR3 sequence is CASSVSSGTGATYEQYL. The CDR3 DNA reads TGTGCCAGCAGCGTTAGTTCCGGGACAGGGGCTACGTACGAGCAGTACTTA. The rearrangement uses TRBV7-8 and TRBJ2-7, with 10 bases identical to TRBD1. With V trimmed by 5 bases and J by 4 bases, 14 bases remained unmatched. The CDR3 runs 17 residues. Germline values: CDR1 SGHVS, CDR2 FQNEAQ.

This clonotype showed up just a few times. The chain joins TRBV30 to TRBJ1-5; a weak D match, TRBD1 (5 bases). The germline V and J ends were trimmed by 1 base and 1 base, with 5 bases remaining between them. Germline-derived CDR1 and CDR2 are GTSNPN and SVGIG (reference sequence). This CDR3 is 13 amino acids long. The CDR3 spells CAWSGGSNQPQHF. In nucleotides, the CDR3 is TGTGCCTGGAGTGGGGGGAGCAATCAGCCCCAGCATTTT. Based on the CDR3 plus reference TRBV30 and TRBJ1-5, the full variable domain is SQTIHQWPATLVQPVGSPLSLECTVEGTSNPNLYWYRQAAGRGLQLLFYSVGIGQISSEVPQNLSASRPQDRQFILSSKKLLLSDSGFYLCAWSGGSNQPQHFGDGTRLSIL.

With respect to this clonotype: Just one base apart from a much larger clone, this may be a read error. The chain recombines TRBV6-5 with TRBJ2-7, with no clear D. CDR1 and CDR2 (germline): MNHEY, SVGAGI. This CDR3 is 15 amino acids long. Trimming cost V 10 bases and J 2 bases, with 21 bases left between them. The CDR3 region has the DNA TGTGCCAACAGCCCCCCAGACGTTCCCACCTACGAGCAGTACTTC. It translates to CANSPPDVPTYEQYF.

The chain links TRBV6-2 or TRBV6-3 to TRBJ2-2; no reliable D call. CDR1 is MNHEY, CDR2 SVGEGT, per germline. The CDR3 length is 13 residues. Trimming shortened V by 9 bases and J by 4 bases, and 12 bases separated the two germline ends. The CDR3 region is CARTYAGTGELFF. The CDR3 DNA is TGTGCCAGGACTTACGCTGGCACCGGGGAGCTGTTTTTT.

This clonotype was found many times. V is TRBV6-5 and J is TRBJ2-5; a possible D gene is TRBD1 (6 bases). CDR3 length: 14 amino acids. CDR1 is MNHEY and CDR2 is SVGAGI in the germline V gene. The V and J ends lost 2 bases and 1 base respectively, with 8 bases between them. CDR3 nucleotide sequence: TGTGCCAGCAGTTACGAGACAGGCCAAGAGACCCAGTACTTC. It translates to CASSYETGQETQYF.

A word on this clonotype: This could be a read error, since a much larger clone is one nucleotide away. The CDR3 sequence is CASSSLESKSPLHF. CDR3 in DNA: TGTGCCAGCAGTTCCCTGGAATCGAAATCACCCCTCCACTTT. The gene calls are TRBV28 and TRBJ1-6; D call uncertain. Germline loops: CDR1 MDHEN, CDR2 SYDVKM. Between the trimmed V and J ends, which lost 4 bases and 10 bases, there was a span of 14 bases. The CDR3 has 14 amino acids.

About this clonotype itself: The final CDR3 position lacks the conserved phenylalanine or tryptophan, pointing to a likely read error. The genes are TRBV6-2 or TRBV6-3 and TRBJ2-1; 10 bases are shared with TRBD2. J lost 8 bases, V lost 6 bases, and 10 bases had no gene match. The germline V gene has CDR1 MNHEY and CDR2 SVGEGT. This CDR3 comprises 15 residues. Written as DNA, the CDR3 is TGTGCCAGCAGCGACGGGACTAGCGTGGATCATGAGCAGTTCCTC. Translated, it gives CASSDGTSVDHEQFL.

This clonotype appeared a few times. J is TRBJ1-5 and V is TRBV28; D is unclear. V was clipped by 6 bases and J by 6 bases, with 9 bases between them. In germline, CDR1 is MDHEN, CDR2 SYDVKM. The CDR3 runs to 12 residues. The CDR3 DNA is TGTGCCAGCAGGCTCCCTCCTCAGCCCCAGCATTTT. It codes for CASRLPPQPQHF.

As to this clonotype: One end of the junction does not line up with germline, which may come from a read error. The J gene is TRBJ2-2, the V gene TRBV7-9; 11 bases agree with TRBD1. The CDR3 has 16 residues. Germline V CDR1 and CDR2: SEHNR, FQNEAQ (reference sequence). CDR3 bases: TGTGCCAGTAGCTTCCGGACAGGGGGCGTAACCGAGGAGCTGTTTTTT. It is translated as CASSFRTGGVTEELFF.

Relative to its sample, this clonotype is medium-sized. This chain links TRBV11-1 with TRBJ2-1; no reliable D call. Trimming shortened V by 4 bases and J by 8 bases, and 15 bases separated the two germline ends. Per the germline V gene, CDR1 is SGHAT and CDR2 is FQDESV (reference sequence). The CDR3 has 14 residues. Here the CDR3 reads CASSSPRVVDEQFF. The CDR3 DNA reads as TGTGCCAGCAGCTCGCCCCGGGTAGTGGATGAGCAGTTCTTC.

The V gene is TRBV7-9, the J gene TRBJ2-3; D tentatively reads TRBD1 or TRBD2 (5 bases each). Germline V CDR1 and CDR2: SEHNR, FQNEAQ (reference sequence). Trimming cost V 3 bases and J 2 bases, with 12 bases left between them. The CDR3 runs to 15 residues. The CDR3 reads CASSFWGKTTDTQYF. CDR3 sequence (DNA): TGTGCCAGCAGCTTTTGGGGGAAAACCACAGATACGCAGTATTTT.

Notes on this clonotype: The CDR3 does not end in the conserved phenylalanine or tryptophan, so this is likely a read error. The chain joins TRBV11-3 to TRBJ2-7, with D possibly being TRBD1 (5 bases). Per the germline V gene, CDR1 is SGHNT and CDR2 is YENEEA. The ends were cut back, 3 bases at V and 4 bases at J, with 22 bases in the middle. This CDR3 contains 17 residues. The DNA for the CDR3 is TGTGCCAGCAGCTTTGGGGCCCTTCCCGGACATACTTACGAGCAGTACCTC. Protein: CASSFGALPGHTYEQYL.